The subject of this entry is one TCR beta chain. The authors' processing: Counts of nucleated cells, estimated from reference gene primer amplification, were obtained. Sequenced by immunoSEQ multiplex PCR; TCRdb stores in-frame clones only, minus some. That table is the source of V, J and clone size, and D and trimming were worked out from the DNA. This table holds some 180,000 clones, 75% to 90% found once. CDR1 is LGHDT and CDR2 is YNNKEL in the germline V gene (reference sequence). Trimming at V came to 4 bases and at J to 4 bases, leaving 3 bases not matched to a gene. This CDR3 comprises 13 residues. This sample is part of a study of blood T cell repertoires in COVID-19. The overall study: Both acute and convalescent COVID-19 samples were obtained from the United States, Italy and Spain. T cells, B-cell-depleted T cells, or PBMCs supplied cDNA or gDNA.

Recovery meant two consecutive negative NP/OP PCR tests, professional clearance, or resolved symptoms. This chain links TRBV3-1 (or the pseudogene TRBV3-2) with TRBJ1-1; 7 positions agree with TRBD1. Sequenced material: PBMCs or T cells enriched from blood (not recorded which). The TCR sequence derives from a man in his forties who had recovered from COVID-19. CDR3 DNA sequence: TGTGCCAGCAGCCGACAGGGAGGCACTGAAGCTTTCTTT. Translating gives CASSRQGGTEAFF.